The present TCR beta chain was sequenced within a study of T cells in Graves' hyperthyroidism and ophthalmopathy. Duration under 3 months, a NOSPECS grade of at least 4, and a Clinical Activity Score of at least 3 characterized the ophthalmopathy patients. Criteria for exclusion of patients were uncontrolled infection, other autoimmune disease, pregnancy or lactation. Used for diagnoses were clinical symptoms, serum thyroxine and TRAb, thyroid ultrasound and orbital computed tomography. In its sample, this clonotype was seen many times. Antigen specificity is unknown. Between the trimmed V and J ends, which lost 8 bases and 6 bases, there was a span of 7 bases. The CDR3 covers 10 residues. Germline V gene lookup returns CDR1 MDHEN and CDR2 SYDVKM. From RNA transcripts, TCR beta CDR3 regions were amplified. When the TCR CDR3 underwent first-round RT-PCR, the HTBI primer set was used. TCRdb reanalysed the multiplex PCR reads using MiXCR and keeps one entry per CDR3 protein. In the table there are around 620,000 distinct CDR3 sequences, 11% to 15% of which are singletons.

Study-wide points: A model of 13 V-J pairs discriminated ophthalmopathy from stable hyperthyroidism.

V gene TRBV28 combines with J gene TRBJ1-2, with D unresolved. The receptor comes from a young woman with Graves' ophthalmopathy. The material sequenced was blood. In nucleotides, the CDR3 is TGTGCCAGCGGGGAGAATGGCTACACCTTC. Translating gives CASGENGYTF.